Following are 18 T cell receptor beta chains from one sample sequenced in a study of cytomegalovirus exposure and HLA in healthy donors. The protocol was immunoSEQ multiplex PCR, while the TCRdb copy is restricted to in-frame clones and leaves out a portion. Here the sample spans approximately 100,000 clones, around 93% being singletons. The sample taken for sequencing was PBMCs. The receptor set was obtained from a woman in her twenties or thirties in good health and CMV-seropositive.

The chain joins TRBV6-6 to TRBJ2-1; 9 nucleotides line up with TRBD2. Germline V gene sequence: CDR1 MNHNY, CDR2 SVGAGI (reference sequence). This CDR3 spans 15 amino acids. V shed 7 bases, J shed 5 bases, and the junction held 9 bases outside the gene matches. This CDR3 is CASNGGASGNNEQFF. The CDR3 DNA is TGTGCCAGCAACGGGGGGGCTAGCGGGAACAATGAGCAGTTCTTC.

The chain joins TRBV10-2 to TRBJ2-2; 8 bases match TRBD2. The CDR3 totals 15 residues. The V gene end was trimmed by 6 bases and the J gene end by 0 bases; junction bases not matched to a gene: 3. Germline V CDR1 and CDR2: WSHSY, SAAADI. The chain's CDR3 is CASSRGGANTGELFF. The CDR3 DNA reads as TGCGCCAGCAGCCGGGGGGGAGCGAACACCGGGGAGCTGTTTTTT.

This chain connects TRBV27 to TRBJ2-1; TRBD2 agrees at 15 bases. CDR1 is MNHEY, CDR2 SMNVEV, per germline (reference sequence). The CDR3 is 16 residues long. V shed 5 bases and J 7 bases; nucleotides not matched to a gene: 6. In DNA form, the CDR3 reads TGTGCCAGCAGTCCCCAGGGACTAGCGGGAGGTAATGAGCAGTTCTTC. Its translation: CASSPQGLAGGNEQFF.

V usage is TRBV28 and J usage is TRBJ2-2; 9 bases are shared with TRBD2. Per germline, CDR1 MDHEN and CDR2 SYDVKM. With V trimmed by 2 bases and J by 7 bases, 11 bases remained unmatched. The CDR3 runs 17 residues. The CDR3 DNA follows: TGTGCCAGCAGTTTACCCGGCGGGAGGGCCCGTAGCGGGGAGCTGTTTTTT. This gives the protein CASSLPGGRARSGELFF.

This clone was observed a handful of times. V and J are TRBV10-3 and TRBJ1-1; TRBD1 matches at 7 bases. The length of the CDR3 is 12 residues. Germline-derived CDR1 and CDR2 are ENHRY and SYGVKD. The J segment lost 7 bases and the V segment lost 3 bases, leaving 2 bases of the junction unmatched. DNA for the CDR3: TGTGCCATCAGTGATTACAGGGGTGAAGCTTTCTTT. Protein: CAISDYRGEAFF.

Written as DNA, the CDR3 is TGCGCCAGCAGCCAAGTTTGGCCGAACTACGAGCAGTACTTC. Amino acids: CASSQVWPNYEQYF. This chain uses TRBV4-1 with TRBJ2-7, with no clear D. CDR1 MGHRA and CDR2 YSYEKL come from the germline V gene. V lost 1 base, J lost 3 bases, and 10 bases lay in between. The CDR3 spans 14 residues.

CDR3 nucleotides: TGTGCCAGCAGCAGGGACTACAAAGAGACCCAGTACTTC. The encoded protein is CASSRDYKETQYF. The chain combines TRBV7-8 with TRBJ2-5; the match to TRBD2 covers 7 bases. CDR3 length: 13 amino acids. The V segment lost 5 bases and the J segment 3 bases; nucleotides outside the gene matches: 3. CDR1 is SGHVS, CDR2 FQNEAQ, per germline.

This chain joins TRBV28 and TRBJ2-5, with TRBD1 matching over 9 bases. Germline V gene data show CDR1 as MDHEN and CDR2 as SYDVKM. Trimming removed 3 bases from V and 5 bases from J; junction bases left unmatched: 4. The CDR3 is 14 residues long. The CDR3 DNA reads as TGTGCCAGCAGTTTCGGGACAGGGAAGGAGACCCAGTACTTC. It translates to CASSFGTGKETQYF.

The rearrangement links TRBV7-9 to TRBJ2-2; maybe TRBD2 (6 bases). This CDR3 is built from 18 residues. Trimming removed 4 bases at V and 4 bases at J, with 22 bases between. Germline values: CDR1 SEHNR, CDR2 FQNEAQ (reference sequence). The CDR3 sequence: CASSSALQGRGLTGELFF. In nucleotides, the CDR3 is TGTGCCAGCAGCTCAGCACTCCAGGGAAGGGGACTCACCGGGGAGCTGTTTTTT. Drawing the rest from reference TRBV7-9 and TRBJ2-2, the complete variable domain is DTGVSQNPRHKITKRGQNVTFRCDPISEHNRLYWYRQTLGQGPEFLTYFQNEAQLEKSRLLSDRFSAERPKGSFSTLEIQRTEQGDSAMYLCASSSALQGRGLTGELFFGEGSRLTVL.

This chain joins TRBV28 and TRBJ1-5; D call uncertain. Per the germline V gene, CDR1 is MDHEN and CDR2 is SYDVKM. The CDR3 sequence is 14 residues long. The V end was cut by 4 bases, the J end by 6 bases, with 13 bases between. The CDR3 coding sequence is TGTGCCAGCAGTTGGAGGCGGGCCGGTCAGCCCCAGCATTTT. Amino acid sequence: CASSWRRAGQPQHF.

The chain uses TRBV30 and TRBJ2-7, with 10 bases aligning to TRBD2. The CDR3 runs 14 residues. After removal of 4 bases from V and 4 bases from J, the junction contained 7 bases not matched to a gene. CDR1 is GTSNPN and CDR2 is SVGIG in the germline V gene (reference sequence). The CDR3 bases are TGTGCCTGGAAACCGGGACTAGCGTTTTACGAGCAGTACTTC. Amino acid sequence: CAWKPGLAFYEQYF.

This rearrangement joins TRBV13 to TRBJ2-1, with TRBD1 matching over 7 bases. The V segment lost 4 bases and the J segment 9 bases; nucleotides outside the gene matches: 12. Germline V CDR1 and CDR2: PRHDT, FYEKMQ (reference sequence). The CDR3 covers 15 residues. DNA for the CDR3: TGTGCCAGCAGCTCAAGACAGGGCCCGGTCGGTGAGCAGTTCTTC. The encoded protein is CASSSRQGPVGEQFF.

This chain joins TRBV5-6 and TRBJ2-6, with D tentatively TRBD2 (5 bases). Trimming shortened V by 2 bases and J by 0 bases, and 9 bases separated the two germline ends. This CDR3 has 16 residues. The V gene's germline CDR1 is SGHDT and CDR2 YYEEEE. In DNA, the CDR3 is TGTGCCAGCAGCTTTGGCGGGTTCTCTGGGGCCAACGTCCTGACTTTC. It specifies CASSFGGFSGANVLTF.

CDR3 sequence: CASSSGQGSTGELFF. CDR3 in DNA: TGTGCCAGCAGCTCGGGGCAGGGGAGCACCGGGGAGCTGTTTTTT. The V call is TRBV11-3, the J call TRBJ2-2; D is possibly TRBD1 (6 bases). V was trimmed by 4 bases and J by 4 bases, leaving 13 bases between them. The CDR3 runs 15 residues. Germline CDR1 is SGHNT and CDR2 is YENEEA.

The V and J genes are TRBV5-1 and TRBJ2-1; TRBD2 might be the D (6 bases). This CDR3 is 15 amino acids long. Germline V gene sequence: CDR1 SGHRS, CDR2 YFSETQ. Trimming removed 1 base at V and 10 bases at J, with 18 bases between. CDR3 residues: CASSLYAGLDGEQFF. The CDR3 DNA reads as TGCGCCAGCAGCTTGTACGCGGGATTAGACGGGGAGCAGTTCTTC.

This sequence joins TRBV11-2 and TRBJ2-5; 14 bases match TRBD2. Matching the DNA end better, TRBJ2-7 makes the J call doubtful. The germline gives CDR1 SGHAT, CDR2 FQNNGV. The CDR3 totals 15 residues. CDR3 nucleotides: TGTGCCAGCAGTTCCGGGACTAGCGGGAGTCGCGAGCAGTACTTC. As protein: CASSSGTSGSREQYF.

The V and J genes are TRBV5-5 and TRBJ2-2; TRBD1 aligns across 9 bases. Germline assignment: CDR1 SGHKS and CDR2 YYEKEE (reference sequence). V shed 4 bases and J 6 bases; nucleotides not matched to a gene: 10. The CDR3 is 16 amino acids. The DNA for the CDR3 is TGTGCCAGCAGCCCCTGGGGGACAGGGACCTCCGGGGAGCTGTTTTTT. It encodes CASSPWGTGTSGELFF.

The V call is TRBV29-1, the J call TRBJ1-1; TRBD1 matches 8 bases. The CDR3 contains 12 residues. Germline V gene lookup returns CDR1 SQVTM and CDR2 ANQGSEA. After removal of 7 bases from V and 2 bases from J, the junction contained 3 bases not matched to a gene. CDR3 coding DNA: TGCAGCGGAACAGGGGGAAACACTGAAGCTTTCTTT. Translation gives CSGTGGNTEAFF.